This paragraph covers one T cell receptor beta chain sequence. Its antigen is not known. This specimen comes from a study of long-term antiretroviral therapy in people with HIV. Points from the study as a whole: Clones showing expansion before ART dominated the repertoire at all time points.

immunoSEQ v3.0 was run at survey level. Per-sample sequencing targets were 40,000-50,000 T-cell genomes. Sequenced by immunoSEQ multiplex PCR; TCRdb stores in-frame clones only, minus some. Among 20,000 or so clones listed, more than 65% were seen once. Between the trimmed V and J ends, which lost 5 bases and 7 bases, there was a span of 2 bases. The CDR3 extends over 8 amino acids. In germline, CDR1 is DFQATT, CDR2 SNEGSKA (reference sequence). The TCR sequence derives from a man aged 18-30 years with HIV. The source was unsorted PBMCs, collected at the start of antiretroviral therapy, before treatment. The rearrangement links TRBV20-1 to TRBJ1-2; D is uncertain. The CDR3 protein is CSASGYTF. The CDR3 nucleotides are TGCAGTGCTTCTGGCTACACCTTC.